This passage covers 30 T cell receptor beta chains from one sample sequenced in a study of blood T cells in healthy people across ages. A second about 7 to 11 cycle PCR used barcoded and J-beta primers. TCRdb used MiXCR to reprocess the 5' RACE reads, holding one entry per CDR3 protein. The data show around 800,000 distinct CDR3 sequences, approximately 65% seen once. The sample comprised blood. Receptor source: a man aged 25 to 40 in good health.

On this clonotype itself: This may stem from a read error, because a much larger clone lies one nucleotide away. In DNA, the CDR3 is TGTGCCAGCAGTACAGGGACAGGGAGCAACTACAATGGGCAGTTCTTC. Translated, it gives CASSTGTGSNYNGQFF. V gene TRBV6-4 combines with J gene TRBJ2-1, with 9 bases identical to TRBD1. Germline V gene data show CDR1 as MRHNA and CDR2 as SNTAGT. The CDR3 runs 16 residues.

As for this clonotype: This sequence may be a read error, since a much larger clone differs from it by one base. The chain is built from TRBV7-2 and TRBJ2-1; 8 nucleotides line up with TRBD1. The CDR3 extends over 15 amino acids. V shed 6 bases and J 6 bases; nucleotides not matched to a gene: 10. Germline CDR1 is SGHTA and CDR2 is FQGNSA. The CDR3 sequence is CASSSDRGKSNEQFF. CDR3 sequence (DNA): TGTGCCAGCAGTTCTGACAGGGGTAAAAGCAATGAGCAGTTCTTC.

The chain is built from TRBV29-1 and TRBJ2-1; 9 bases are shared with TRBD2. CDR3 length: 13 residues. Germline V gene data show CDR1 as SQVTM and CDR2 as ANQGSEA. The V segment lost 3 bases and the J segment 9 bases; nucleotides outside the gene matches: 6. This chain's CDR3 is CSVEGVAGVEQFF. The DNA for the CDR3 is TGCAGCGTTGAGGGGGTAGCGGGAGTTGAGCAGTTCTTC.

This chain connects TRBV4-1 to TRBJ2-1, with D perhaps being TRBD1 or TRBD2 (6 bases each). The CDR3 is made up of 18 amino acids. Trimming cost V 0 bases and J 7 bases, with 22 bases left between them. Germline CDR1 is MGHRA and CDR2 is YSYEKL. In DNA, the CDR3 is TGCGCCAGCAGCCAAGATCTTGGAGGGCAGGGGACGTGGAATGAGCAGTTCTTC. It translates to CASSQDLGGQGTWNEQFF.

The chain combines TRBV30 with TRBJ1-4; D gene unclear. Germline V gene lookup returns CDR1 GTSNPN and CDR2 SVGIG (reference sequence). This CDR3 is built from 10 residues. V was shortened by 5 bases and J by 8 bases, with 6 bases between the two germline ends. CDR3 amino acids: CAWGPEKLFF. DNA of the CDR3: TGTGCCTGGGGGCCCGAAAAACTGTTTTTT. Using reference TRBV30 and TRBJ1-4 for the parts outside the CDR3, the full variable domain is SQTIHQWPATLVQPVGSPLSLECTVEGTSNPNLYWYRQAAGRGLQLLFYSVGIGQISSEVPQNLSASRPQDRQFILSSKKLLLSDSGFYLCAWGPEKLFFGSGTQLSVL.

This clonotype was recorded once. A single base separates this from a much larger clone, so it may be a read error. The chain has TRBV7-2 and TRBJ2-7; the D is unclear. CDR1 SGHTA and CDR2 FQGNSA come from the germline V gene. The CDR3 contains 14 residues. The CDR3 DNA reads TGTGCCAGCAGCGTAGCCCAATCGGCCTACGAGCAGTACTTC. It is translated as CASSVAQSAYEQYF.

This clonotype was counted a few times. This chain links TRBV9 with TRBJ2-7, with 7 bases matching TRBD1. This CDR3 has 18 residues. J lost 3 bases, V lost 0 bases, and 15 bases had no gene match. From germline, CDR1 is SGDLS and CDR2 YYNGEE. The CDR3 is CASSVGGQPTPNVYEQYF. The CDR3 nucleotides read TGTGCCAGCAGCGTAGGGGGACAGCCTACACCAAATGTCTACGAGCAGTACTTC.

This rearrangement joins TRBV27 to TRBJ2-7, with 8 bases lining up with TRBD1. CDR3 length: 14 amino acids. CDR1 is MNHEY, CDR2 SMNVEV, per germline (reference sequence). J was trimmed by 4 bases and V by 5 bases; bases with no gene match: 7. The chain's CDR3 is CASSQPGQEYEQYF. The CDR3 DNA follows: TGTGCCAGCAGTCAACCGGGACAGGAGTACGAGCAGTACTTC.

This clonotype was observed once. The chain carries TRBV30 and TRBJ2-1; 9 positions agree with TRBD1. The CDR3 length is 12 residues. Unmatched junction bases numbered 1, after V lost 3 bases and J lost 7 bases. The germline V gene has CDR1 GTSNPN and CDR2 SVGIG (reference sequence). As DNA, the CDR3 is TGTGCCTGGAGGGACAGGGGAAATGAGCAGTTCTTC. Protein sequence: CAWRDRGNEQFF.

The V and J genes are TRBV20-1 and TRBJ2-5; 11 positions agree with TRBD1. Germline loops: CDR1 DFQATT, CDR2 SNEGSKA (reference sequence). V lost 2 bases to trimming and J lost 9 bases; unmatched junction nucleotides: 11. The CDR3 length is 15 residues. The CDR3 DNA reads TGCAGTGCTAGATCAGGACAGGGGGCCGGGCTCGCCCAGTACTTC. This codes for CSARSGQGAGLAQYF.

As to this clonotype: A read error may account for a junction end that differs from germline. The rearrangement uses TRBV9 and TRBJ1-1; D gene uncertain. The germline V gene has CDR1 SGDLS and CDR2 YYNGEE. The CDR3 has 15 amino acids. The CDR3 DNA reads TGTGCCAGCAGTGTAGAAGGGTCCATGAACACTGAAGCTTTCTTT. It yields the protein CASSVEGSMNTEAFF.

In DNA form, the CDR3 reads TGTGCCAGCAGCTTAGTTCTCCTAGCGGGGGGGCTAGAAGAGCAGTACTTC. Encoded protein: CASSLVLLAGGLEEQYF. The chain couples TRBV7-2 to TRBJ2-7, with 12 nucleotides matching TRBD2. This CDR3 is 17 amino acids long. Germline V CDR1 and CDR2: SGHTA, FQGNSA. Trimming cost V 1 base and J 7 bases; bases outside gene matches: 11.

CDR3 DNA: TGTGCCAGCAACGACGGGGGGGTAAGTTACAATGAGCAGTTCTTC. This translates into CASNDGGVSYNEQFF. This rearrangement joins TRBV9 to TRBJ2-1; 8 bases align to TRBD2. CDR3 length: 15 amino acids. From germline, CDR1 is SGDLS and CDR2 YYNGEE. V was pared by 6 bases and J by 4 bases, with 9 bases of the junction left unmatched.

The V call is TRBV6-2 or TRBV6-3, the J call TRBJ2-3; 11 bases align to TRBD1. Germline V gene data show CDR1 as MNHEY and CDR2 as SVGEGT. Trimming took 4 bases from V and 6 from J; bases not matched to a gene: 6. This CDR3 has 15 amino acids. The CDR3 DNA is TGTGCCAGCAGTTCTTTCGGACAGGGGGCTGATACGCAGTATTTT. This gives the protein CASSSFGQGADTQYF.

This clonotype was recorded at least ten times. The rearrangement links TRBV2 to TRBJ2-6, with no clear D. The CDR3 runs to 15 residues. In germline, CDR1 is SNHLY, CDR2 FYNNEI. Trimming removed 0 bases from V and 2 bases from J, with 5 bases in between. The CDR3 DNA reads TGTGCCAGCAGTGAAGCGAGGACTGGGGCCAACGTCCTGACTTTC. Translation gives CASSEARTGANVLTF.

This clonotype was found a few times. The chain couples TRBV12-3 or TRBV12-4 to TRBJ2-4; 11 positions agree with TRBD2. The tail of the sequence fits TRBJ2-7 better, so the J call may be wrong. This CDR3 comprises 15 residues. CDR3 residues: CASSFGGTSGYEQYF. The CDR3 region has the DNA TGTGCCAGCAGTTTTGGGGGGACTAGCGGTTACGAGCAGTACTTC.

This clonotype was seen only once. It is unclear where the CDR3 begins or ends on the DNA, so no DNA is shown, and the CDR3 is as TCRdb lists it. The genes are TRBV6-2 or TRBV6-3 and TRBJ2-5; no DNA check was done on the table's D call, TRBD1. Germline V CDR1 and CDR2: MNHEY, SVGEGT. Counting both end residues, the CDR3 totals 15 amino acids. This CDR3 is CASSSGQGEAETQYF.

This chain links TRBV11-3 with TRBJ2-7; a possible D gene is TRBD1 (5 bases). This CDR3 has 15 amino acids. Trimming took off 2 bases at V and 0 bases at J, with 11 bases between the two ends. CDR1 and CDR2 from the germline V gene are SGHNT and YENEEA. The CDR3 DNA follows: TGTGCCAGCAGCTTAAACTCGGACAACTCCTACGAGCAGTACTTC. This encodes CASSLNSDNSYEQYF.

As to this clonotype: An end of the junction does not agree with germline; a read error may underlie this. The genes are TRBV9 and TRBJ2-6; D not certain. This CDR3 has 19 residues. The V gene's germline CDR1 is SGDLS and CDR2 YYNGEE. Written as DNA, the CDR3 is TGTGTCAGCAGCGTCCCCCTGGTATTCAAAGCCTCTGGGGCCAACGTCCTGACTTTC. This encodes CVSSVPLVFKASGANVLTF.

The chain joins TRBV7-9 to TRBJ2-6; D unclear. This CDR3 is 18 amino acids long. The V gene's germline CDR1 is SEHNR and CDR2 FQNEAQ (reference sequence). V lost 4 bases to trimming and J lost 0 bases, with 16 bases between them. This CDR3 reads CASSSTLDRASGANVLTF. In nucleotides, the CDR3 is TGTGCCAGCAGCTCCACCCTAGATCGGGCCTCTGGGGCCAACGTCCTGACTTTC.

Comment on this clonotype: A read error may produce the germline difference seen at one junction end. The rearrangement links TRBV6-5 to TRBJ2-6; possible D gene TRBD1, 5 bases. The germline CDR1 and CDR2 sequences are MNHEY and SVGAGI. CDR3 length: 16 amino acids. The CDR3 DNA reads TGTGCCAGCAGTTACGGCGGTTACTCTGGGGCCAGCGTCCTGACTTTC. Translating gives CASSYGGYSGASVLTF.

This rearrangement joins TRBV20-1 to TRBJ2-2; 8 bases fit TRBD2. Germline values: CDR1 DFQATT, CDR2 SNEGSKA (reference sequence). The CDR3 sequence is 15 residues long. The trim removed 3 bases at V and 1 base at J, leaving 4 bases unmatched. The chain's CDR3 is CSARERGQNTGELFF. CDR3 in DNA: TGCAGTGCTAGGGAGCGGGGGCAGAACACCGGGGAGCTGTTTTTT.

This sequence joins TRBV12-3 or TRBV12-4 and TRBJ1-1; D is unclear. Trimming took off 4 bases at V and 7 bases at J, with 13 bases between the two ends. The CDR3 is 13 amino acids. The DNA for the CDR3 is TGTGCCAGCAGTTCGCTCACCGTCAGTGAAGCTTTCTTT. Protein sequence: CASSSLTVSEAFF.

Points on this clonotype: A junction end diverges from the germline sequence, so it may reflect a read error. The CDR3 sequence: CANSSGSGRVFNTQYF. The CDR3, as DNA: TGTGCCAACAGCTCAGGCAGCGGGAGGGTTTTCAATACGCAGTATTTT. This sequence joins TRBV7-2 and TRBJ2-3; 10 nucleotides line up with TRBD2. Germline V CDR1 and CDR2: SGHTA, FQGNSA. The length of the CDR3 is 16 residues.

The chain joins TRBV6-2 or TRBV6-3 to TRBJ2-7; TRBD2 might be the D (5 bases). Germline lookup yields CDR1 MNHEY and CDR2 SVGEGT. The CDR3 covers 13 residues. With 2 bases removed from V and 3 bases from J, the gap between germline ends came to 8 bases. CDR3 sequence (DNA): TGTGCCAGCAGTTACGGAGGTCTCTACGAGCAGTACTTC. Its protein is CASSYGGLYEQYF.

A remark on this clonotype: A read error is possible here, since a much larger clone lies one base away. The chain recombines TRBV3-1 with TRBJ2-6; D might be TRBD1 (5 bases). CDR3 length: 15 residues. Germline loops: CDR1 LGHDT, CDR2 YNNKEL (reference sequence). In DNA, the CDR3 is TGTGCCAGCAGCCACCCCGGCTCTGGGGCCGACGTCCTGACTTTC. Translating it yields CASSHPGSGADVLTF. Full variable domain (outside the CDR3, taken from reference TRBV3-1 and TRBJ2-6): DTAVSQTPKYLVTQMGNDKSIKCEQNLGHDTMYWYKQDSKKFLKIMFSYNNKELIINETVPNRFSPKSPDKAHLNLHINSLELGDSAVYFCASSHPGSGADVLTFGAGSRLTVL.

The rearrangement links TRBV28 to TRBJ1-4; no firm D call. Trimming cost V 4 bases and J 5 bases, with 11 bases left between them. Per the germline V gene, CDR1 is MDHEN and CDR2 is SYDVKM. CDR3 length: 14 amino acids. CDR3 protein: CASSSGQRNEKLFF. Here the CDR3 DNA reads TGTGCCAGCAGTTCGGGTCAGAGAAATGAAAAACTGTTTTTT.

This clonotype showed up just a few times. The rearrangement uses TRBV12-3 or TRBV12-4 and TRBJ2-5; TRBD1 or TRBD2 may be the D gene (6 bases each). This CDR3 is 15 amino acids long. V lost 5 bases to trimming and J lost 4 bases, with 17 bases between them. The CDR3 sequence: CASSTGTGAGETQYF. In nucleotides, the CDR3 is TGTGCCAGCAGTACGGGGACGGGGGCAGGAGAGACCCAGTACTTC.

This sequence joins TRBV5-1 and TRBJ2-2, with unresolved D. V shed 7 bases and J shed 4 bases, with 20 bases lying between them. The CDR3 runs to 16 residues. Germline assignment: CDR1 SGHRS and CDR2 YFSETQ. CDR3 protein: CASSFSGLRGTGELFF. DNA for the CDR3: TGCGCCAGCTCCTTCTCCGGGCTCCGAGGCACCGGGGAGCTGTTTTTT.

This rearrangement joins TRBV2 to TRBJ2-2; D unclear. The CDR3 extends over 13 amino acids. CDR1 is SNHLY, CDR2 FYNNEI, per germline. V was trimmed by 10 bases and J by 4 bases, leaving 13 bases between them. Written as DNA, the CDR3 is TGTGCCAAAACTCACCGAGCCACCGGGGAGCTGTTTTTT. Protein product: CAKTHRATGELFF.